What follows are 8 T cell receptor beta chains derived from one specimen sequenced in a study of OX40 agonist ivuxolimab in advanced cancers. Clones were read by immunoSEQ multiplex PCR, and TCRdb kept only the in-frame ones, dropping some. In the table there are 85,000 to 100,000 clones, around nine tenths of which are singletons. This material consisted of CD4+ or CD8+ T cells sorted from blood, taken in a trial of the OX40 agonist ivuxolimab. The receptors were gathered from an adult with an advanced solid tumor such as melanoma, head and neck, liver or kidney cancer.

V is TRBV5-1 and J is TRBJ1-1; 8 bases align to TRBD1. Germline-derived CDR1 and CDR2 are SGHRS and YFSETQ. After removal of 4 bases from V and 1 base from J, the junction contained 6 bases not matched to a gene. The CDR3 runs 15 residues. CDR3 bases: TGCGCCAGCAGCAGATCCGGGACAGGGAACACTGAAGCTTTCTTT. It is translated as CASSRSGTGNTEAFF.

The CDR3 nucleotides are TGTGCCAGCTGTCAGGGACTCTCGCTGCGCTACACCTTC. Encoded protein: CASCQGLSLRYTF. This chain uses TRBV28 with TRBJ1-2, with D perhaps TRBD1 (5 bases). Per germline, CDR1 MDHEN and CDR2 SYDVKM. V lost 8 bases, J lost 9 bases, and 19 bases lay in between. The CDR3 length is 13 residues.

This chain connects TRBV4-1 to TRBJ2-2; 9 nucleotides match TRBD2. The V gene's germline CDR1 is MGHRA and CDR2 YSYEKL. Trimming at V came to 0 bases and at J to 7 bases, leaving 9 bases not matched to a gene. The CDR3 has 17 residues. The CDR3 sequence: CASSQDPRAGGGGELFF. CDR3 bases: TGCGCCAGCAGCCAAGATCCCCGGGCGGGAGGGGGCGGGGAGCTGTTTTTT.

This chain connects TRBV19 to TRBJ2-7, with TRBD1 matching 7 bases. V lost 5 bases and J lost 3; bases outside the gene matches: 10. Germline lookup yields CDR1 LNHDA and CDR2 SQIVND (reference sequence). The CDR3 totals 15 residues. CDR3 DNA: TGTGCCAGTAGTGCTCAAACGACAGGGTTCTACGAGCAGTACTTC. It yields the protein CASSAQTTGFYEQYF.

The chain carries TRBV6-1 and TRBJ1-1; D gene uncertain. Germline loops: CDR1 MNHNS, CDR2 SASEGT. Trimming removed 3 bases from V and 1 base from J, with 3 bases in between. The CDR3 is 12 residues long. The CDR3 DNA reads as TGTGCCAGCAGTGATCCGAACACTGAAGCTTTCTTT. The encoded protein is CASSDPNTEAFF.

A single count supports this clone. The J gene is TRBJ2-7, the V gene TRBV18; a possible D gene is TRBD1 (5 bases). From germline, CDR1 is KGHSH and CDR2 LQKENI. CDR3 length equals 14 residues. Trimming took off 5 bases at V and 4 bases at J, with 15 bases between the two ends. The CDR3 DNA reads TGTGCCAGCTCAAGGCAGGGTAGTCAGTACGAGCAGTACTTC. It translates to CASSRQGSQYEQYF.

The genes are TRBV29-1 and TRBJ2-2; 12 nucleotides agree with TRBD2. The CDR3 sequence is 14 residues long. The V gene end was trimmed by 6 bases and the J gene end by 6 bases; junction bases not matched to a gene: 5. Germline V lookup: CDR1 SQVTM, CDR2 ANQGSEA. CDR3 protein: CSVLTSGSPGELFF. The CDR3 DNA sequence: TGCAGCGTCCTGACTAGCGGGAGCCCCGGGGAGCTGTTTTTT.

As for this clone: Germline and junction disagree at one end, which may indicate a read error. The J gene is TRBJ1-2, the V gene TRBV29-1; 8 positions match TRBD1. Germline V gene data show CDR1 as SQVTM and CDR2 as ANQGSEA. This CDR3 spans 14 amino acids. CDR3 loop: CSVQDQGASGGYTF. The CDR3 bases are TGCAGCGTTCAAGACCAGGGGGCTTCAGGAGGCTACACCTTC.